A single TCR beta chain is shown here with its context. Its antigen is as yet unknown. This entry is derived from a study of T cell repertoires in cytomegalovirus infection. Study information: Newly reported HLA-C-restricted and thoroughly characterized HLA-B-restricted CMV epitopes were employed. It was the public TCR beta signatures that indicated both CMV infection and matching HLA type. General study results and limits: HLA-C-restricted CMV-specific TCR beta clonotypes prevailed in the ex vivo response.

MiXCR was run by TCRdb on the reads, yielding one entry per CDR3 protein. The data contain roughly 570,000 distinct CDR3 sequences, around 40% of them seen just once; the ten biggest clones take up 40% to 60%. The trim removed 5 bases at V and 4 bases at J, leaving 8 bases unmatched. CDR3 length: 16 amino acids. The chain joins TRBV12-3 or TRBV12-4 to TRBJ1-6; 7 bases agree with TRBD1. Sequenced here: cultured PBMCs, sampled from culture after CMV antigen stimulation. The clonotype was recovered from a human donor in good health (CMV status not recorded). Some clones in this sample may be carry-over from other donors' samples. The CDR3 here is CASSLQGGGYNSPLHF. CDR3 sequence (DNA): TGTGCCAGCAGTCTCCAGGGGGGGGGTTATAATTCACCCCTCCACTTT.